A selection of T cell receptor beta chains follows, all from one sample in a study of CD8 T cells in ankylosing spondylitis. TCRdb used MiXCR to reprocess the 5' RACE reads, holding one entry per CDR3 protein. The repertoire includes roughly 700,000 distinct CDR3 sequences, roughly 19% of them detected once, and 15% to 20% sits in the top ten. The source material was blood, either unsorted or a sorted T cell fraction (not recorded which). These receptors came from a male donor with ankylosing spondylitis. Both conserved end residues are part of each CDR3. D genes are given only for firm matches. Size is omitted from some rows. Given values are once, few, many or a class for expanded clones.

DNA: TGCATCGTAGTACAGGGGATGAACACTGAAGCTTTCTTT
CDR3: CIVVQGMNTEAFF
J: TRBJ1-1
D: TRBD1
size: -
V: TRBV29-1

DNA: TGTGCCAGCAGCCCCGTGGACAGGGACCCCGGGGAGCTGTTTTTT
CDR3: CASSPVDRDPGELFF
J: TRBJ2-2
D: TRBD1
size: many
V: TRBV28

DNA: TGCAGTGCGTCGCGACTAGCGGGAGGTTTACAGTTCTTC
CDR3: CSASRLAGGLQFF
J: TRBJ2-1
D: TRBD2
size: few
V: TRBV20-1

DNA: TGTGCCAGCAGTGGACCCGACGGGGAGACCCAGTACTTC
CDR3: CASSGPDGETQYF
J: TRBJ2-5
D: -
size: few
V: TRBV2

DNA: TGTGCCAGCAAGCCCACCGATAGCCGGGAAGCTTTCTTT
CDR3: CASKPTDSREAFF
J: TRBJ1-1
D: -
size: few
V: TRBV11-2

DNA: TGCAGCGTGATCCGGAGTTACGAGCAGTACTTC
CDR3: CSVIRSYEQYF
J: TRBJ2-7
D: -
size: few
V: TRBV29-1

DNA: TGTGCCAGCAGCGTAGATCTCGGCGGGAGGGGCACAGATACGCAGTATTTT
CDR3: CASSVDLGGRGTDTQYF
J: TRBJ2-3
D: TRBD2
size: few
V: TRBV9

DNA: TGTGCCAGCAGCGTAGATTGGACTAGCTACAATGAGCAGTTCTTC
CDR3: CASSVDWTSYNEQFF
J: TRBJ2-1
D: TRBD2
size: many
V: TRBV9

DNA: TGCGCCAGCAGCCCCTCCCTGGGGCCCACCGGGGAGCTGTTTTTT
CDR3: CASSPSLGPTGELFF
J: TRBJ2-2
D: -
size: -
V: TRBV5-1

DNA: TGTGCCAGCAGCCCTTTGCAGGGTTTTTTTGGGGATACGCAGTATTTT
CDR3: CASSPLQGFFGDTQYF
J: TRBJ2-3
D: -
size: -
V: TRBV3-1

DNA: TGCAGCGTCGGGCGCGGCAGGGGGCAAGCTTTCTTT
CDR3: CSVGRGRGQAFF
J: TRBJ1-1
D: TRBD1
size: -
V: TRBV29-1

DNA: TGTGCCAGCAGCTCCAGCGAAGTGGATGAGCAGTTCTTC
CDR3: CASSSSEVDEQFF
J: TRBJ2-1
D: -
size: few
V: TRBV7-3

DNA: TGTGCCAGCAGCTCAAGGACATTCGCCTACGAGCAGTACTTC
CDR3: CASSSRTFAYEQYF
J: TRBJ2-7
D: -
size: few
V: TRBV11-2

DNA: TGTGCCAGCAAATCGACTAGCGGGGCAGATACGCAGTATTTT
CDR3: CASKSTSGADTQYF
J: TRBJ2-3
D: TRBD2
size: -
V: TRBV4-2

DNA: TGCGCCAGCAGCTTTGCCCTAGCGGGGGGGCGGCTAGCCAAAAACATTCAGTACTTC
CDR3: CASSFALAGGRLAKNIQYF
J: TRBJ2-4
D: TRBD2
size: -
V: TRBV5-1

DNA: TGTGCCAGCAGCACACGACACGGGAGCCAAGAGACCCAGTACTTC
CDR3: CASSTRHGSQETQYF
J: TRBJ2-5
D: -
size: few
V: TRBV7-3

DNA: TGTGCCAGCAGTTCCCCGGGACTAGGATATTTT
CDR3: CASSSPGLGYF
J: TRBJ2-3
D: TRBD2
size: -
V: TRBV6-6

DNA: TGTGCCAGCACCCAGGGGACAGCTGATGACGAGCAGTACTTC
CDR3: CASTQGTADDEQYF
J: TRBJ2-7
D: TRBD1
size: few
V: TRBV28

DNA: TGTGCCAGCAAGACGACAGGGGGCGCTGACTATGGCTACACCTTC
CDR3: CASKTTGGADYGYTF
J: TRBJ1-2
D: TRBD1
size: -
V: TRBV12-3/TRBV12-4

DNA: TGTGCCAGCAGCCCCTTGGGGGCTGCCTACAATGAGCAGTTCTTC
CDR3: CASSPLGAAYNEQFF
J: TRBJ2-1
D: -
size: few
V: TRBV7-9

DNA: TGTGCCAGCAGTTATCTGCAAGACATCTACGAGCAGTACTTC
CDR3: CASSYLQDIYEQYF
J: TRBJ2-7
D: -
size: -
V: TRBV6-2/TRBV6-3

DNA: TGTGCCAGCAGCTTCCCCCAGCATTTT
CDR3: CASSFPQHF
J: TRBJ1-5
D: -
size: few
V: TRBV13

DNA: TGTGCCAGCAGTGGGTACTCGGGAGACAATGAGCAGTTCTTC
CDR3: CASSGYSGDNEQFF
J: TRBJ2-1
D: -
size: few
V: TRBV27

DNA: TGCAGTGCTACAGACCCCGGGACGGAAACCTACGAGCAGTACTTC
CDR3: CSATDPGTETYEQYF
J: TRBJ2-7
D: -
size: -
V: TRBV20-1

DNA: TGTGCCAGCAGACAGGTCCTCCTAGGATCCGGGGAGCTGTTTTTT
CDR3: CASRQVLLGSGELFF
J: TRBJ2-2
D: -
size: many
V: TRBV12-3/TRBV12-4

DNA: TGCAGTGCTAGAGATGGGCGGTCCAGGACGGAAATGAACACTGAAGCTTTCTTT
CDR3: CSARDGRSRTEMNTEAFF
J: TRBJ1-1
D: -
size: many
V: TRBV20-1

DNA: TGTGCCAGCAGCAAAGAGGCCAGGGGGTTTACCTACGAGCAGTACTTC
CDR3: CASSKEARGFTYEQYF
J: TRBJ2-7
D: -
size: -
V: TRBV21-1

DNA: TGTGCCAGCACCCCATTGGCTAGCGGGCTCCACGAGCAGTACTTC
CDR3: CASTPLASGLHEQYF
J: TRBJ2-7
D: TRBD2
size: -
V: TRBV27

DNA: TGTGCCACCAGCAGGGATCGGACTAGCCCCTACGAGCAGTACTTC
CDR3: CATSRDRTSPYEQYF
J: TRBJ2-7
D: TRBD2
size: -
V: TRBV15

DNA: TGCAGCGCCAGTAGCTCCTACGAGCAGTACTTC
CDR3: CSASSSYEQYF
J: TRBJ2-7
D: -
size: -
V: TRBV29-1

DNA: TGTGCCAGCAGCTCTACCGGGATCGCGAGGGATGAGCAGTTCTTC
CDR3: CASSSTGIARDEQFF
J: TRBJ2-1
D: -
size: -
V: TRBV13

DNA: TGCAGCGTTGAAAGAATCCCAGGGGGGACATCGAACACCGGGGAGCTGTTTTTT
CDR3: CSVERIPGGTSNTGELFF
J: TRBJ2-2
D: -
size: few
V: TRBV29-1

DNA: TGTGCCAGCAGTTTCCGACTAATCCAAGAGACCCAGTACTTC
CDR3: CASSFRLIQETQYF
J: TRBJ2-5
D: -
size: many
V: TRBV12-3/TRBV12-4

DNA: TGCAGTGCTACTACCACTAGCGCGTACTCCTACAATGAGCAGTTCTTC
CDR3: CSATTTSAYSYNEQFF
J: TRBJ2-1
D: TRBD2
size: -
V: TRBV20-1

DNA: TGTGCCAGCAGTCCATTTCTTCCTAGCGGGATAAACACCGGGGAGCTGTTTTTT
CDR3: CASSPFLPSGINTGELFF
J: TRBJ2-2
D: TRBD2
size: -
V: TRBV2

DNA: TGCGCCAGCTCGACAGGGACGGGCTACAATGAGCAGTTCTTC
CDR3: CASSTGTGYNEQFF
J: TRBJ2-1
D: TRBD1
size: few
V: TRBV5-1

DNA: TGCAGTATGGACCGGACGGACCAAGAGACCCAGTACTTC
CDR3: CSMDRTDQETQYF
J: TRBJ2-5
D: -
size: -
V: TRBV20-1

DNA: TGCGCCAGCAGCTGGGACGAGCACTCTGGGGCCAACGTCCTGACTTTC
CDR3: CASSWDEHSGANVLTF
J: TRBJ2-6
D: -
size: -
V: TRBV5-1

DNA: TGCAGTGCTAGAGGGGAGGGACAGCCCTACGAGCAGTACTTC
CDR3: CSARGEGQPYEQYF
J: TRBJ2-7
D: -
size: few
V: TRBV20-1

DNA: TGTGCCAGCAGTTTATCCGTGCTGAATTCCTACGAGCAGTACTTC
CDR3: CASSLSVLNSYEQYF
J: TRBJ2-7
D: -
size: -
V: TRBV28

DNA: TGTGCCAGCAGTTACACATTCGTACAACCCACCGGGGAGCTGTTTTTT
CDR3: CASSYTFVQPTGELFF
J: TRBJ2-2
D: -
size: few
V: TRBV6-5

DNA: TGTGCCAGCAGTCTAACTCAGGGGAGAACAGCTCAGCCCCAGCATTTT
CDR3: CASSLTQGRTAQPQHF
J: TRBJ1-5
D: -
size: -
V: TRBV2

DNA: TGTGCCAGCAGTTCGCCGGTACTAGCGGGATCCGGGGAGCTGTTTTTT
CDR3: CASSSPVLAGSGELFF
J: TRBJ2-2
D: TRBD2
size: -
V: TRBV12-3/TRBV12-4

DNA: TGTGCCAGCAGCCCACGGACAGGCATTGAAGAGACCCAGTACTTC
CDR3: CASSPRTGIEETQYF
J: TRBJ2-5
D: TRBD1
size: -
V: TRBV5-6

DNA: TGTGCCACCAGTGACGGTTCCCTTAACTATGGCTACACCTTC
CDR3: CATSDGSLNYGYTF
J: TRBJ1-2
D: -
size: -
V: TRBV24-1

DNA: TGTGCCAGCAGCCCCTGGGGGTCTAACACTGAAGCTTTCTTT
CDR3: CASSPWGSNTEAFF
J: TRBJ1-1
D: -
size: few
V: TRBV6-2/TRBV6-3

DNA: TGTGCCAGCAGCCATCCCGACAGGGGGCTGGGGGAACTGTTTTTT
CDR3: CASSHPDRGLGELFF
J: TRBJ1-4
D: TRBD1
size: -
V: TRBV4-2

DNA: TGTGCCAGCAGTAGAACAGGGGGCGCAGATACGCAGTATTTT
CDR3: CASSRTGGADTQYF
J: TRBJ2-3
D: TRBD1
size: many
V: TRBV7-9

DNA: TGTGCCAGCAGTTATAGGCAGGCCGGGGGCTACGAGCAGTACTTC
CDR3: CASSYRQAGGYEQYF
J: TRBJ2-7
D: -
size: few
V: TRBV6-5

DNA: TGTGCCAGCATAAGGGGTAGCTACGAGCAGTACTTC
CDR3: CASIRGSYEQYF
J: TRBJ2-7
D: -
size: -
V: TRBV2

DNA: TGTGCCAGCAGCGCGACCGGGGAGCTGTTTTTT
CDR3: CASSATGELFF
J: TRBJ2-2
D: -
size: many
V: TRBV12-3/TRBV12-4

DNA: TGTGCCAGCAATGCGCAGGGGTCCCAAGAGACCCAGTACTTC
CDR3: CASNAQGSQETQYF
J: TRBJ2-5
D: -
size: many
V: TRBV12-3/TRBV12-4

DNA: TGCTGTGCCCTACCGACCTGGTCTAGCGGGTTCCATGAGCAGTTCTTC
CDR3: CCALPTWSSGFHEQFF
J: TRBJ2-1
D: TRBD2
size: -
V: TRBV20-1

DNA: TGCAGTGCCACCCTAAGGACTAGCGTCGGAAATGAGCAGTTCTTC
CDR3: CSATLRTSVGNEQFF
J: TRBJ2-1
D: TRBD2
size: few
V: TRBV20-1

DNA: TGTGCCAGCAGTTTACTGGGGGGGGCGAACACAGATACGCAGTATTTT
CDR3: CASSLLGGANTDTQYF
J: TRBJ2-3
D: -
size: few
V: TRBV6-5